This TCR beta chain was sequenced during a study of T cells after yellow fever vaccination. Study in general: The authors prepared low-cell-number fractions using SMART-Seq v4 Ultra Low Input.

Study-wide findings and caveats: A secondary response was less intense yet reached its peak sooner, at day 5 versus 15.

A word on this clonotype: Its antigen remains unknown. Relative to the germline gene, one junction end is altered; a read error may explain this.

TCRdb used MiXCR to reprocess the 5' RACE reads, holding one entry per CDR3 protein. The table shows 450,000 to 550,000 distinct CDR3 sequences, with approximately 21% occurring only once. The CDR3 consists of 11 residues. The germline CDR1 and CDR2 sequences are SGHRS and YFSETQ. The sequence was obtained from a man younger than 45 who received the YFV17D yellow fever vaccine. The chain couples TRBV5-1 to TRBJ1-2; D perhaps matches TRBD1 (5 bases). The sequencing here drew on PBMCs, taken 15 days after the yellow fever booster vaccination. CDR3 protein: CASSLPPRGAF. The CDR3 DNA reads as TGCGCCAGCAGCTTGCCCCCCCGGGGGGCCTTC.